These T cell receptor beta chains were read from a single sample in a study of T cell responses to AZD1222 COVID-19 vaccine. Libraries were prepared by immunoSEQ multiplex PCR; TCRdb keeps only in-frame clonotypes and omits some of them. This sample has about 70,000 clones, with under 90% found just once. The starting material was peripheral blood, obtained 28 days after the second AZD1222 dose. These receptors were taken from an adult who received the AZD1222 COVID-19 vaccine. Both conserved end residues are part of each CDR3. A D gene is named only where the DNA matches it firmly.

j_gene | v_gene | d_gene | CDR3aa | CDR3nt
TRBJ1-3 | TRBV13 | - | CASSLGQGSSGNTIYF | TGTGCCAGCAGCTTGGGACAAGGAAGCTCTGGAAACACCATATATTTT
TRBJ1-6 | TRBV15 | - | CATSRQESSYNSPLHF | TGTGCCACCAGCAGGCAGGAGAGCTCCTATAATTCACCCCTCCACTTT
TRBJ2-6 | TRBV14 | - | CASSQGLGWGREANVLTF | TGTGCCAGCAGCCAAGGGTTAGGGTGGGGAAGAGAGGCCAACGTCCTGACTTTC
TRBJ1-5 | TRBV28 | - | CASSLRVADQPQHF | TGTGCCAGCAGTTTGCGGGTTGCCGATCAGCCCCAGCATTTT
TRBJ1-1 | TRBV5-6 | - | CASSLVQVGSTEAFF | TGTGCCAGCAGCTTGGTGCAGGTGGGGAGCACTGAAGCTTTCTTT
TRBJ1-2 | TRBV24-1 | - | CATRSSGQGGYTF | TGTGCCACCAGATCCTCCGGGCAGGGCGGCTACACCTTC
TRBJ1-4 | TRBV7-2 | - | CATAKGTNEKLFF | TGTGCCACGGCCAAGGGCACTAATGAAAAACTGTTTTTT
TRBJ2-5 | TRBV7-9 | - | CASSLVASLETQYF | TGTGCCAGCAGCTTAGTAGCTAGCCTGGAGACCCAGTACTTC
TRBJ1-6 | TRBV6-5 | - | CASTFTSKVSPLHF | TGTGCCAGCACCTTTACTTCGAAAGTTTCACCCCTCCACTTT
TRBJ1-3 | TRBV30 | - | CAWSVSASTIYF | TGTGCCTGGAGTGTGTCGGCTTCCACCATATATTTT
TRBJ2-3 | TRBV7-9 | TRBD1 | CASSLGDRDSTDTQYF | TGTGCCAGCAGCTTGGGGGACAGGGATAGCACAGATACGCAGTATTTT
TRBJ1-5 | TRBV6-2/TRBV6-3 | - | CASSYSTGAQPQHF | TGTGCCAGCAGTTACAGCACCGGGGCTCAGCCCCAGCATTTT
TRBJ2-3 | TRBV5-4 | - | CASTRGVTDTQYF | TGTGCCAGCACACGAGGGGTCACAGATACGCAGTATTTT
TRBJ1-1 | TRBV19 | - | CASKFWEMNTEAFF | TGTGCCAGTAAGTTCTGGGAGATGAACACTGAAGCTTTCTTT
TRBJ2-5 | TRBV15 | - | CATKIKAPVETQYF | TGTGCCACCAAAATAAAGGCCCCCGTGGAGACCCAGTACTTC
TRBJ2-1 | TRBV7-7 | - | CASSPSPLNEQFF | TGTGCCAGCAGCCCATCTCCCCTCAATGAGCAGTTCTTC
TRBJ2-7 | TRBV4-2 | TRBD2 | CASSQEAGGHSYEQYF | TGTGCCAGCAGCCAAGAAGCGGGGGGCCACTCCTACGAGCAGTACTTC